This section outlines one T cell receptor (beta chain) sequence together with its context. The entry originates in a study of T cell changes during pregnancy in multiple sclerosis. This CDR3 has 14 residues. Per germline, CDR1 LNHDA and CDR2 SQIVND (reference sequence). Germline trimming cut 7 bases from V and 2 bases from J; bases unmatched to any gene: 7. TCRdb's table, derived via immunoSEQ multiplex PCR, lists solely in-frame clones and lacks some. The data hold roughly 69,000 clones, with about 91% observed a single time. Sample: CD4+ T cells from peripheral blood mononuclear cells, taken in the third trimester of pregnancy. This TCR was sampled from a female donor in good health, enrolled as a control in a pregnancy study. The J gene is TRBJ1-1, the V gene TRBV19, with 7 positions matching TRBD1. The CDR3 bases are TGTGCCAGTACCCTGGGACAGCCTAACACTGAAGCTTTCTTT. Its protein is CASTLGQPNTEAFF.